This entry lists 27 T cell receptor beta chains sequenced from one sample in a study of cytomegalovirus exposure and HLA in healthy donors. The PCR ran on 60 Vbeta and 13 Jbeta primers. Method: immunoSEQ multiplex PCR; TCRdb's copy keeps in-frame clones and lacks some. The table has tens of thousands of clones, around 50% seen once. Sequenced: PBMCs. Receptors originate from a human donor in good health.

This clone was detected only once. The chain links TRBV5-6 to TRBJ1-4; tentatively, D is TRBD1 (6 bases). The germline V and J ends were trimmed by 4 bases and 0 bases, with 10 bases remaining between them. CDR3 size: 15 residues. Germline CDR1 reads SGHDT; CDR2 reads YYEEEE. The chain's CDR3 is CASSIYRATNEKLFF. In DNA form, the CDR3 reads TGTGCCAGCAGCATATACAGGGCAACTAATGAAAAACTGTTTTTT.

This clone was counted only a few times. The chain uses TRBV11-1 and TRBJ2-7; 10 bases are a match to TRBD1. Trimming removed 3 bases from V and 2 bases from J; junction bases left unmatched: 4. Germline CDR1 is SGHAT and CDR2 is FQDESV (reference sequence). This CDR3 has 15 residues. The DNA for the CDR3 is TGTGCCAGCAGCTTCCAGACAGGGGGCCCCTACGAGCAGTACTTC. Residues: CASSFQTGGPYEQYF.

This clone was detected only a few times. The V gene is TRBV9, the J gene TRBJ1-2; D gene ambiguous. Trimming left V 4 bases short and J 0 bases short, with 13 bases between. The CDR3 sequence is 15 residues long. The germline V gene has CDR1 SGDLS and CDR2 YYNGEE. For the CDR3, the DNA is TGTGCCAGCAGCTATCGGGGTCTAGCTAACTATGGCTACACCTTC. It is translated as CASSYRGLANYGYTF.

In its sample, this clone was seen a few times. The V gene is TRBV7-9, the J gene TRBJ1-1; no clear D gene. The CDR3 loop spans 16 amino acids. Germline V lookup: CDR1 SEHNR, CDR2 FQNEAQ (reference sequence). The ends were cut back, 0 bases at V and 5 bases at J, with 16 bases in the middle. For the CDR3, the DNA is TGTGCCAGCAGCTTAGCTCGAGGGAGCGGAACAACTGAAGCTTTCTTT. Its protein is CASSLARGSGTTEAFF.

The chain uses TRBV5-8 and TRBJ2-7; 7 bases fit TRBD1. Germline lookup yields CDR1 SGHTS and CDR2 YDEGEE. The CDR3 has 16 amino acids. J gave up 0 bases and V 0 bases, and 6 bases lay outside the gene matches. CDR3 region: CASSLGAGGYSYEQYF. In DNA, the CDR3 is TGTGCCAGCAGCTTGGGGGCAGGGGGATACTCCTACGAGCAGTACTTC.

This chain links TRBV10-2 with TRBJ2-1; perhaps TRBD1 as D (5 bases). V was trimmed by 2 bases and J by 0 bases, leaving 11 bases between them. The CDR3 consists of 16 residues. The germline gives CDR1 WSHSY, CDR2 SAAADI. CDR3 protein: CASSESQGGSYNEQFF. The CDR3 nucleotides are TGCGCCAGCAGTGAGAGCCAGGGTGGCTCCTACAATGAGCAGTTCTTC.

This clone was picked up a small number of times. The rearrangement joins TRBV30 to TRBJ1-2; 8 positions agree with TRBD1. Germline trimming cut 6 bases from V and 0 bases from J; bases unmatched to any gene: 12. CDR1 is GTSNPN, CDR2 SVGIG, per germline (reference sequence). There are 16 residues in the CDR3. CDR3 sequence: CACLQGWTGSNYGYTF. DNA of the CDR3: TGTGCCTGCCTCCAGGGATGGACAGGGTCTAACTATGGCTACACCTTC.

The chain has TRBV7-3 and TRBJ1-4, with D hard to call. Trimming left V 0 bases short and J 8 bases short, with 13 bases between. The CDR3 covers 15 residues. Germline V CDR1 and CDR2: SGHTA, FQGTGA. CDR3 bases: TGTGCCAGCAGCTTAACCCCCGGGTCTGGCGAAAAACTGTTTTTT. Residues: CASSLTPGSGEKLFF.

The rearrangement joins TRBV5-1 to TRBJ2-5; D is ambiguous. V was trimmed by 8 bases and J by 3 bases, leaving 11 bases between them. This CDR3 is 12 amino acids long. Germline CDR1 SGHRS, CDR2 YFSETQ. CDR3 in amino acids: CASRGGEETQYF. CDR3 nucleotide sequence: TGCGCCAGTCGTGGCGGTGAAGAGACCCAGTACTTC.

This chain connects TRBV19 to TRBJ2-3, with TRBD1 as a possible D gene (7 bases). From germline, CDR1 is LNHDA and CDR2 SQIVND (reference sequence). The V and J ends lost 4 bases and 0 bases respectively, with 14 bases between them. The CDR3 is 16 amino acids. In DNA form, the CDR3 reads TGTGCCAGTAGTACGACAGGGAGGATGAGCACAGATACGCAGTATTTT. Translation gives CASSTTGRMSTDTQYF.

CDR3 loop: CASSFSPGSVETQYF. For the CDR3, the DNA is TGCGCCAGCAGTTTCTCGCCAGGTTCGGTAGAGACCCAGTACTTC. The chain has TRBV23-1 and TRBJ2-5; D gene ambiguous. TRBV23-1 is identified as an open reading frame with a role that is uncertain. Trimming left V 5 bases short and J 4 bases short, with 17 bases between. This CDR3 contains 15 residues.

This clone showed up just a few times. The chain links TRBV4-3 to TRBJ1-2; the match to TRBD1 covers 8 bases. The V gene end was trimmed by 2 bases and the J gene end by 2 bases; junction bases not matched to a gene: 10. This CDR3 is 17 amino acids long. Per germline, CDR1 LGHNA and CDR2 YSLEER. Here the CDR3 DNA reads TGCGCCAGCAGCCAACTTTCTGGACAGGGTGGGAACTATGGCTACACCTTC. Amino acid sequence: CASSQLSGQGGNYGYTF.

The chain couples TRBV11-2 to TRBJ2-1, with D perhaps TRBD2 (5 bases). Trimming left V 2 bases short and J 9 bases short, with 17 bases between. Germline CDR1 is SGHAT and CDR2 is FQNNGV. The CDR3 runs 15 residues. CDR3 sequence: CASSLSGWLVGEQFF. The CDR3 bases are TGTGCCAGCAGCTTATCGGGGTGGTTAGTAGGTGAGCAGTTCTTC.

V usage is TRBV11-3 and J usage is TRBJ1-1; 8 nucleotides line up with TRBD1. The CDR3 loop spans 13 amino acids. Germline CDR1 is SGHNT and CDR2 is YENEEA. The V segment lost 5 bases and the J segment 7 bases; nucleotides outside the gene matches: 6. CDR3 nucleotide sequence: TGTGCCAGCAGCGCCGCCGGGACAGGTGAAGCTTTCTTT. Translated: CASSAAGTGEAFF.

Only a few counts were recorded for this clone. The V and J genes are TRBV5-1 and TRBJ2-7; possible D gene TRBD1, 6 bases. The V gene lost 2 bases and the J gene lost 2 bases, with 14 bases spanning the gap. CDR1 and CDR2 from the germline V gene are SGHRS and YFSETQ. The CDR3 has 15 residues. CDR3 in amino acids: CASSLGQTTTYEQYF. The CDR3 nucleotides are TGCGCCAGCAGCTTAGGACAGACTACCACCTACGAGCAGTACTTC.

The chain couples TRBV4-3 to TRBJ1-1; tentatively, D is TRBD1 (6 bases). The germline V and J ends were trimmed by 4 bases and 1 base, with 13 bases remaining between them. Germline V gene sequence: CDR1 LGHNA, CDR2 YSLEER. This CDR3 has 15 residues. DNA of the CDR3: TGCGCCAGCAGCCGAGGGGGACGGACGAACACTGAAGCTTTCTTT. This translates into CASSRGGRTNTEAFF.

The V and J genes are TRBV28 and TRBJ1-1, with D perhaps TRBD1 (6 bases). Germline loops: CDR1 MDHEN, CDR2 SYDVKM. V was cut by 2 bases and J by 6 bases, with 16 bases left in between. This CDR3 comprises 15 residues. The DNA of the CDR3 is TGTGCCAGCAGTTTACGTTACAGGGTTGTGGCTGAAGCTTTCTTT. It specifies CASSLRYRVVAEAFF.

This clone was picked up one time. V gene TRBV19 combines with J gene TRBJ2-5; 7 bases agree with TRBD2. Germline V gene lookup returns CDR1 LNHDA and CDR2 SQIVND (reference sequence). The ends lost 5 bases at V and 1 base at J; junction bases unmatched: 1. The CDR3 sequence is 13 residues long. The chain's CDR3 is CASSSSGQETQYF. CDR3 in DNA: TGTGCCAGTAGTTCTAGCGGCCAAGAGACCCAGTACTTC. Full variable domain (remainder filled in from reference TRBV19 and TRBJ2-5): DGGITQSPKYLFRKEGQNVTLSCEQNLNHDAMYWYRQDPGQGLRLIYYSQIVNDFQKGDIAEGYSVSREKKESFPLTVTSAQKNPTAFYLCASSSSGQETQYFGPGTRLLVL.

The V call is TRBV7-9, the J call TRBJ1-1; a weak D match, TRBD1 (5 bases). Germline CDR1 reads SEHNR; CDR2 reads FQNEAQ (reference sequence). Trimming stripped 2 bases from V and 1 base from J, with 5 bases between. CDR3 length: 13 amino acids. CDR3 region: CASSLQGNTEAFF. The CDR3 DNA is TGTGCCAGCAGCTTACAGGGGAACACTGAAGCTTTCTTT.

This chain joins TRBV13 and TRBJ1-1; TRBD1 matches at 8 bases. The V and J ends lost 3 bases and 1 base, in that order; junction bases with no gene match: 4. In germline, CDR1 is PRHDT, CDR2 FYEKMQ (reference sequence). The length of the CDR3 is 15 residues. The CDR3 DNA sequence: TGTGCCAGCAGCTTCGGACAGGGCCGGAACACTGAAGCTTTCTTT. It codes for CASSFGQGRNTEAFF.

As for this clone: The same CDR3 also results from other DNA sequences found in this sample. V is TRBV18 and J is TRBJ1-2; 8 bases line up with TRBD1. This CDR3 region has 15 residues. The germline gives CDR1 KGHSH, CDR2 LQKENI. The junction had 3 bases not matched to a gene; V was cut back by 3 bases and J by 0 bases. This CDR3 reads CASSPGTGPNYGYTF. DNA for the CDR3: TGTGCCAGCTCACCGGGGACAGGACCTAACTATGGCTACACCTTC.

The chain couples TRBV19 to TRBJ2-3, with D unresolved. CDR1 and CDR2 (germline): LNHDA, SQIVND (reference sequence). V lost 4 bases and J 5 bases, leaving 16 bases between the germline ends. This CDR3 has 15 amino acids. In DNA, the CDR3 is TGTGCCAGTAGTAGAGTCGGGTGGGTCAAAGATACGCAGTATTTT. It encodes CASSRVGWVKDTQYF.

CDR3: CASSTLAGGRNEQFF. The DNA for the CDR3 is TGTGCCAGTAGTACCTTAGCGGGAGGTCGGAATGAGCAGTTCTTC. The gene calls are TRBV19 and TRBJ2-1, with TRBD2 matching over 10 bases. CDR3 length equals 15 residues. CDR1 LNHDA and CDR2 SQIVND come from the germline V gene (reference sequence). After removal of 4 bases from V and 7 bases from J, the junction contained 7 bases not matched to a gene.

The genes are TRBV7-3 and TRBJ1-6; 9 positions match TRBD1. Germline V gene data show CDR1 as SGHTA and CDR2 as FQGTGA. The CDR3 contains 16 residues. Trimming removed 3 bases from V and 10 bases from J; junction bases left unmatched: 10. The CDR3 nucleotides are TGTGCCAGCAGCTTCTGGGGACAGGGTCAGGGGTCACCCCTCCACTTT. Translated, it gives CASSFWGQGQGSPLHF.

This clone was counted only a few times. This rearrangement joins TRBV6-5 to TRBJ2-3; TRBD2 matches 8 bases. The CDR3 contains 14 residues. The V gene's germline CDR1 is MNHEY and CDR2 SVGAGI. V was pared by 2 bases and J by 5 bases, with 3 bases of the junction left unmatched. The CDR3 DNA follows: TGTGCCAGCAGTTACCGCCTAGCGGGAGATACGCAGTATTTT. Translation: CASSYRLAGDTQYF.

This sequence joins TRBV7-3 and TRBJ2-1; TRBD2 matches 8 bases. After removal of 1 base from V and 5 bases from J, the junction contained 7 bases not matched to a gene. CDR3 length: 16 amino acids. CDR1 and CDR2 from the germline V gene are SGHTA and FQGTGA. CDR3: CASSLNVAGPDNEQFF. The CDR3 DNA reads TGTGCCAGCAGCTTAAACGTAGCGGGGCCCGACAATGAGCAGTTCTTC.

In its sample, this clone was seen a few times. The rearrangement uses TRBV7-2 and TRBJ1-2, with 10 bases matching TRBD1. The CDR3 is 15 amino acids. V shed 5 bases and J 4 bases; nucleotides not matched to a gene: 7. Germline-derived CDR1 and CDR2 are SGHTA and FQGNSA. CDR3 loop: CASSEGQGHTYGYTF. CDR3 DNA: TGTGCCAGCAGCGAGGGACAGGGGCATACCTATGGCTACACCTTC.